This T cell receptor (beta chain) appears in the sequencing data of a study of T-cell memory formation after mild COVID-19. Study summary: Clusters of TCRs were largely donor specific. Study-level results: A subset of responding clones appeared in pre-infection memory, suggesting cross-reactive memory joined.

TCR alpha and TCR beta cDNA libraries with sample barcodes and UMIs came from 5'RACE using constant-segment primers. TCRdb passed the 5' RACE reads through MiXCR, listing each CDR3 protein once. The sample records about 130,000 distinct CDR3 sequences, roughly 15% being singletons. Per germline, CDR1 SEHNR and CDR2 FQNEAQ (reference sequence). The CDR3 totals 11 residues. V was cut by 2 bases and J by 9 bases, with 5 bases left in between. On this clonotype itself: No antigen is known for it.

V is TRBV7-9 and J is TRBJ2-1, with unresolved D. The source material was PBMCs or a T cell subset sorted from them (not recorded which). This receptor was identified in an adult woman who had mild COVID-19 (a few samples of this study predate the infection). Cell type and time point are not known. This chain's CDR3 is CASSLSGEQFF. CDR3 nucleotide sequence: TGTGCCAGCAGCTTATCCGGTGAGCAGTTCTTC.